Below, 24 T cell receptor beta chains from the same sample are listed, as sequenced in a study of cytomegalovirus exposure and HLA in healthy donors. The PCR had 60 Vbeta and 13 Jbeta primers. Produced via immunoSEQ multiplex PCR; TCRdb's table is partial and in-frame only. The sample lists around 200,000 clones, about four fifths occurring once. Sample: PBMCs. All receptors come from a woman between 50 and 59 years old in good health and CMV-seronegative.

The chain joins TRBV6-5 to TRBJ1-2; 7 positions match TRBD1. The CDR3 is 15 amino acids. CDR1 is MNHEY and CDR2 is SVGAGI in the germline V gene. J was trimmed by 7 bases and V by 6 bases; bases with no gene match: 14. CDR3 DNA sequence: TGTGCCAGCAGCATAACAGACAGGGTTTGGGGTGGCTACACCTTC. The encoded protein is CASSITDRVWGGYTF.

This clone was detected only a few times. The chain combines TRBV7-2 with TRBJ1-6, with D possibly TRBD1 on 5 matching bases. The CDR3 totals 16 residues. Per the germline V gene, CDR1 is SGHTA and CDR2 is FQGNSA. The ends were cut back, 5 bases at V and 9 bases at J, with 20 bases in the middle. CDR3 loop: CASSPASGRAGSPLHF. CDR3 in DNA: TGTGCCAGCAGCCCCGCGTCAGGGAGGGCCGGTTCACCCCTCCACTTT.

The chain has TRBV9 and TRBJ1-4; 9 nucleotides line up with TRBD1. The CDR3 has 14 amino acids. The V segment lost 2 bases and the J segment 8 bases; nucleotides outside the gene matches: 4. CDR1 and CDR2 (germline): SGDLS, YYNGEE. This CDR3 reads CASSVGQGYEKLFF. The CDR3 region has the DNA TGTGCCAGCAGCGTTGGACAGGGGTACGAAAAACTGTTTTTT.

This sequence joins TRBV25-1 and TRBJ2-1; TRBD1 matches 8 bases. Germline-derived CDR1 and CDR2 are MGHDK and SYGVNS. V was clipped by 5 bases and J by 8 bases; unmatched bases: 5. The CDR3 totals 13 residues. The CDR3 protein is CASSRTGSYEQFF. The CDR3 DNA follows: TGTGCCAGCAGTCGGACAGGGAGCTATGAGCAGTTCTTC.

This clone was picked up a small number of times. V is TRBV5-1 and J is TRBJ2-2; the D gene is possibly TRBD1 (5 bases). The germline V gene has CDR1 SGHRS and CDR2 YFSETQ. This CDR3 has 16 amino acids. Trimming removed 3 bases at V and 4 bases at J, with 16 bases between. The DNA for the CDR3 is TGCGCCAGCAGCTCCACGGCAGGGTGGGGCACCGGGGAGCTGTTTTTT. Residues: CASSSTAGWGTGELFF.

This chain uses TRBV7-2 with TRBJ2-7; D is perhaps TRBD1 (5 bases). CDR1 SGHTA and CDR2 FQGNSA come from the germline V gene. This CDR3 has 20 residues. Trimming took 0 bases from V and 4 from J, leaving 28 bases between them. The CDR3 coding sequence is TGTGCCAGCAGCTTAGCGTTTGCCCAGGGTCGTATTTCCACGAGATACGAGCAGTACTTC. This gives the protein CASSLAFAQGRISTRYEQYF.

V is TRBV7-6 and J is TRBJ2-7; 7 bases map to TRBD1. The CDR3 consists of 13 residues. Germline-derived CDR1 and CDR2 are SGHVS and FNYEAQ. V lost 5 bases and J lost 1; bases outside the gene matches: 2. The CDR3 region is CASSPGQSYEQYF. The CDR3 DNA reads TGTGCCAGCAGCCCGGGACAGTCCTACGAGCAGTACTTC. The full variable domain, with the rest looked up from reference TRBV7-6 and TRBJ2-7, is GAGVSQSPRYKVTKRGQDVALRCDPISGHVSLYWYRQALGQGPEFLTYFNYEAQQDKSGLPNDRFSAERPEGSISTLTIQRTEQRDSAMYRCASSPGQSYEQYFGPGTRLTVT.

This chain joins TRBV30 and TRBJ1-3; D unresolved. Trimming shortened V by 2 bases and J by 4 bases, and 15 bases separated the two germline ends. Germline V gene lookup returns CDR1 GTSNPN and CDR2 SVGIG (reference sequence). The CDR3 has 15 residues. As DNA, the CDR3 is TGTGCCTGGAGTCTCAGTAACCCTCCAGGAAACACCATATATTTT. It is translated as CAWSLSNPPGNTIYF. Looking up the rest from reference TRBV30 and TRBJ1-3 gives the full variable domain: SQTIHQWPATLVQPVGSPLSLECTVEGTSNPNLYWYRQAAGRGLQLLFYSVGIGQISSEVPQNLSASRPQDRQFILSSKKLLLSDSGFYLCAWSLSNPPGNTIYFGEGSWLTVV.

This chain joins TRBV15 and TRBJ2-1, with D perhaps TRBD1 (6 bases). Per the germline V gene, CDR1 is LNHNV and CDR2 is YYDKDF (reference sequence). V shed 5 bases and J shed 4 bases, with 12 bases lying between them. The CDR3 extends over 14 amino acids. The CDR3 region has the DNA TGTGCCACCAGCGAGACAGGCCGATACAATGAGCAGTTCTTC. The encoded protein is CATSETGRYNEQFF. The full variable domain, with the rest looked up from reference TRBV15 and TRBJ2-1, is DAMVIQNPRYQVTQFGKPVTLSCSQTLNHNVMYWYQQKSSQAPKLLFHYYDKDFNNEADTPDNFQSRRPNTSFCFLDIRSPGLGDTAMYLCATSETGRYNEQFFGPGTRLTVL.

The chain carries TRBV7-8 and TRBJ2-3; tentatively, D is TRBD1 (5 bases). V was pared by 1 base and J by 0 bases, with 8 bases between. Germline CDR1 is SGHVS and CDR2 is FQNEAQ. The CDR3 is 15 amino acids. The CDR3 DNA is TGTGCCAGCAGCTTAGAGACAGCCAGCACAGATACGCAGTATTTT. As protein: CASSLETASTDTQYF.

V is TRBV25-1 and J is TRBJ2-5, with 12 bases aligning to TRBD2. This CDR3 comprises 16 residues. With 4 bases clipped from V and 3 bases from J, the junction kept 6 bases outside the gene matches. In germline, CDR1 is MGHDK, CDR2 SYGVNS. In DNA form, the CDR3 reads TGTGCCAGCAGTGGAAGACTAGCGGGAGAAGAAGAGACCCAGTACTTC. Its translation: CASSGRLAGEEETQYF.

This clone showed up just a few times. The chain has TRBV19 and TRBJ1-4, with a tentative D call TRBD1 (6 bases). Trimming removed 5 bases from V and 5 bases from J, with 21 bases in between. The CDR3 is 17 residues long. Germline V gives CDR1 LNHDA, CDR2 SQIVND (reference sequence). CDR3 amino acids: CASSPTDSRLGNEKLFF. The CDR3 bases are TGTGCCAGTAGTCCGACGGACAGTCGCCTCGGCAATGAAAAACTGTTTTTT.

This clone turned up a few times. This chain joins TRBV2 and TRBJ2-2; D is possibly TRBD1 (5 bases). CDR1 SNHLY and CDR2 FYNNEI come from the germline V gene. The CDR3 is 15 amino acids. V lost 7 bases, J lost 6 bases, and 18 bases lay in between. The CDR3 here is CASNRMPGFPGELFF. CDR3 coding DNA: TGTGCCAGCAATCGAATGCCAGGGTTTCCCGGGGAGCTGTTTTTT.

Of note for this clone: Other nucleotide sequences from this sample produce the same CDR3. The chain joins TRBV5-1 to TRBJ1-1, with 11 bases matching TRBD1. CDR1 is SGHRS, CDR2 YFSETQ, per germline. The CDR3 covers 16 residues. V shed 2 bases and J 0 bases; nucleotides not matched to a gene: 3. The DNA for the CDR3 is TGCGCCAGCAGCTTTGGGACAGGGGGTCTGAACACTGAAGCTTTCTTT. Its translation: CASSFGTGGLNTEAFF.

This rearrangement joins TRBV4-2 to TRBJ2-1, with 11 bases lining up with TRBD2. V lost 2 bases and J lost 7; bases outside the gene matches: 7. The length of the CDR3 is 16 residues. Germline assignment: CDR1 LGHNA and CDR2 YNFKEQ. The DNA for the CDR3 is TGTGCCAGCAGCCAAACCGGGACTAGCGGCACAAATGAGCAGTTCTTC. Translated: CASSQTGTSGTNEQFF.

V is TRBV6-5 and J is TRBJ2-5; TRBD1 agrees at 7 bases. V dropped 6 bases and J dropped 4; count of bases not matched to a gene: 5. The CDR3 has 13 residues. CDR1 is MNHEY and CDR2 is SVGAGI in the germline V gene. The CDR3 nucleotides are TGTGCCAGCAGAAAAGACAGGGCAGAGACCCAGTACTTC. Translating gives CASRKDRAETQYF.

The chain links TRBV5-1 to TRBJ2-7; maybe TRBD2 (6 bases). This CDR3 has 14 residues. Germline V gene lookup returns CDR1 SGHRS and CDR2 YFSETQ. V lost 4 bases and J 2 bases, leaving 13 bases between the germline ends. Here the CDR3 DNA reads TGCGCCAGCAGCCCCCATGGGGGGACCTACGAGCAGTACTTC. Translated, it gives CASSPHGGTYEQYF.

This clone was seen only a few times. At one of its ends the junction is not consistent with the germline gene, which may arise from a read error. CDR3 in DNA: TGTTCCAGCAGCTTTGAAACAGGGGGTCACACTGAAGCTTTCTTT. Translation: CSSSFETGGHTEAFF. This sequence joins TRBV7-9 and TRBJ1-1; 8 bases align to TRBD1. The germline gives CDR1 SEHNR, CDR2 FQNEAQ (reference sequence). CDR3 length: 15 residues.

This sequence joins TRBV9 and TRBJ1-4, with 8 bases identical to TRBD1. From germline, CDR1 is SGDLS and CDR2 YYNGEE. CDR3 length: 16 amino acids. The V and J ends lost 0 bases and 8 bases, in that order; junction bases with no gene match: 9. In DNA form, the CDR3 reads TGTGCCAGCAGCGTAGGAGGGGACAGGATAGGCGAAAAACTGTTTTTT. Translation gives CASSVGGDRIGEKLFF.

This clone has only a few counts. The rearrangement joins TRBV7-6 to TRBJ2-7; 8 positions agree with TRBD2. Germline V lookup: CDR1 SGHVS, CDR2 FNYEAQ. V dropped 5 bases and J dropped 6; count of bases not matched to a gene: 9. The CDR3 covers 14 residues. CDR3 in amino acids: CASSASRTSREQYF. In DNA, the CDR3 is TGTGCCAGCAGCGCCTCCAGGACTAGCCGCGAGCAGTACTTC.

The rearrangement uses TRBV7-2 and TRBJ1-5; D uncertain. Germline V lookup: CDR1 SGHTA, CDR2 FQGNSA. The CDR3 loop spans 12 amino acids. Trimming stripped 1 base from V and 9 bases from J, with 7 bases between. CDR3 nucleotides: TGTGCCAGCAGCTTAGAGATCGGGCCCCAGCATTTT. Its translation: CASSLEIGPQHF.

This clone has a handful of counts. The chain recombines TRBV4-2 with TRBJ2-7; 9 bases match TRBD2. This CDR3 is built from 17 residues. V shed 1 base, J shed 7 bases, and the junction held 14 bases outside the gene matches. The V gene's germline CDR1 is LGHNA and CDR2 YNFKEQ. CDR3 nucleotides: TGTGCCAGCAGCCAAGCCCTAGCGGGACCTACCCGGGGGGAGCAGTACTTC. It translates to CASSQALAGPTRGEQYF.

The V gene is TRBV6-1, the J gene TRBJ1-5; unclear D gene. The CDR3 covers 14 residues. CDR1 and CDR2 (germline): MNHNS, SASEGT. V shed 8 bases and J shed 1 base, with 12 bases lying between them. The CDR3 coding sequence is TGTGCCAGCTTCCGGGAGTACAGCAATCAGCCCCAGCATTTT. Translation: CASFREYSNQPQHF.

V usage is TRBV4-2 and J usage is TRBJ2-3, with 7 nucleotides matching TRBD2. Germline-derived CDR1 and CDR2 are LGHNA and YNFKEQ. The CDR3 extends over 17 amino acids. V lost 0 bases to trimming and J lost 3 bases; unmatched junction nucleotides: 9. The CDR3 sequence: CASSQDLIGGGTDTQYF. DNA for the CDR3: TGTGCCAGCAGCCAAGATCTTATTGGGGGAGGGACAGATACGCAGTATTTT.